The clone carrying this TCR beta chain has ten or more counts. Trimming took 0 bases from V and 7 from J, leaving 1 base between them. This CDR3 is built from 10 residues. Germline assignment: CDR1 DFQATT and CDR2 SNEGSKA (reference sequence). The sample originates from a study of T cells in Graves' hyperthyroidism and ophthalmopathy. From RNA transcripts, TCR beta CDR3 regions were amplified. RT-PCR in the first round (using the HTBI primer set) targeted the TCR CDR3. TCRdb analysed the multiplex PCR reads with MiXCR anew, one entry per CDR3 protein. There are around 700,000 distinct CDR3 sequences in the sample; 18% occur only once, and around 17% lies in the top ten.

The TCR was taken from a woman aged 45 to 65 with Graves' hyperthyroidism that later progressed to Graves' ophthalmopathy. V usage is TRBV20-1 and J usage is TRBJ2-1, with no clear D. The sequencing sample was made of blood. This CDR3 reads CSARENEQFF. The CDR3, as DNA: TGCAGTGCTAGAGAAAATGAGCAGTTCTTC.